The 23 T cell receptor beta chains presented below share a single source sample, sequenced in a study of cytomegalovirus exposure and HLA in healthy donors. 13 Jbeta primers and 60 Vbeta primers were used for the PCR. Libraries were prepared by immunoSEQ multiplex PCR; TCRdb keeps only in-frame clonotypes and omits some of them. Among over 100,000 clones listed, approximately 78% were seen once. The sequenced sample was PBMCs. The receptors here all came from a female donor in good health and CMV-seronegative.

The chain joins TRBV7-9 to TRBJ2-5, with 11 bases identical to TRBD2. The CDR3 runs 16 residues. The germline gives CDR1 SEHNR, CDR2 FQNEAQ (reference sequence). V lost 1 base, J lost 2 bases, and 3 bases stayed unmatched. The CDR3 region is CASSLGGTSGQETQYF. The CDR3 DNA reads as TGTGCCAGCAGCTTAGGGGGGACTAGCGGACAAGAGACCCAGTACTTC.

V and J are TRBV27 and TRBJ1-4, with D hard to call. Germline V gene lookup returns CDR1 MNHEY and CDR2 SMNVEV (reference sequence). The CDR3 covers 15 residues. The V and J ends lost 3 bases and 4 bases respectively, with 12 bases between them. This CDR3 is CASSLSGPDNEKLFF. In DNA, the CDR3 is TGTGCCAGCAGTTTGAGTGGGCCAGATAATGAAAAACTGTTTTTT.

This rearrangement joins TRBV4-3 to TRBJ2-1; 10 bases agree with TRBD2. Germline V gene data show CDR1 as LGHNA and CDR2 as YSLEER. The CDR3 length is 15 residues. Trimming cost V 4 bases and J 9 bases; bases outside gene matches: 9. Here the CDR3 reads CASSPLAGGYSEQFF. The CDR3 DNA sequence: TGCGCCAGCAGCCCCTTAGCGGGAGGTTATAGTGAGCAGTTCTTC.

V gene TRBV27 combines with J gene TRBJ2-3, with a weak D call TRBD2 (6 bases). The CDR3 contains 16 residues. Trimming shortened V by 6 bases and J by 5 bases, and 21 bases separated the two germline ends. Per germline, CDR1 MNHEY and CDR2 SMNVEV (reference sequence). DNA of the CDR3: TGTGCCAGCAGCCCGTTGGGCAGGGAGGTAGGAGATACGCAGTATTTT. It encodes CASSPLGREVGDTQYF.

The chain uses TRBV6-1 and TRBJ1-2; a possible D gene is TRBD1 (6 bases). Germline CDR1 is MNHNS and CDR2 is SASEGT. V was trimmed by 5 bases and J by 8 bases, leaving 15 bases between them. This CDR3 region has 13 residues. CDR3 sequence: CASSPGTTGGYTF. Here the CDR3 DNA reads TGTGCCAGCAGTCCCGGGACAACTGGGGGCTACACCTTC.

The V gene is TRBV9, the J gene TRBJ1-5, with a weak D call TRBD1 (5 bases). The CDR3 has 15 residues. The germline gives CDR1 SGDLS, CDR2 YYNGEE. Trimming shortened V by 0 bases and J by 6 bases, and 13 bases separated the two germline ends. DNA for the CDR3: TGTGCCAGCAGCGTAGGAGGTGGGGGGGTTCAGCCCCAGCATTTT. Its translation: CASSVGGGGVQPQHF. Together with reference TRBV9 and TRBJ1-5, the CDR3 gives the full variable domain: DSGVTQTPKHLITATGQRVTLRCSPRSGDLSVYWYQQSLDQGLQFLIQYYNGEERAKGNILERFSAQQFPDLHSELNLSSLELGDSALYFCASSVGGGGVQPQHFGDGTRLSIL.

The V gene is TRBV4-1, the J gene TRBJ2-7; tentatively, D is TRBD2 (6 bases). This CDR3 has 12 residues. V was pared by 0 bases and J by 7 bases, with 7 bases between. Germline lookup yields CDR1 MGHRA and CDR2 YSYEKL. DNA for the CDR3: TGCGCCAGCAGCCAAGAGGAGGGGGAGCAGTACTTC. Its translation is CASSQEEGEQYF.

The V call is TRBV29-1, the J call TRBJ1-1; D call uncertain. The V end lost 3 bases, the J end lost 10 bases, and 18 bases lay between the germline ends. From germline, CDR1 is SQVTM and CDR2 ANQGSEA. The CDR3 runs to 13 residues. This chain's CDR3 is CSVDVDGLPGAFF. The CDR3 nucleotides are TGCAGCGTTGATGTTGATGGGCTCCCAGGAGCTTTCTTT.

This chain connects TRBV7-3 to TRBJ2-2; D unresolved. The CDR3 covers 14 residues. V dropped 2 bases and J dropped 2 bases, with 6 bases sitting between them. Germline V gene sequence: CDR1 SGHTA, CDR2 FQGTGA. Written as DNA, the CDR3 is TGTGCCAGCAGCTTATCCCATAACACCGGGGAGCTGTTTTTT. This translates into CASSLSHNTGELFF.

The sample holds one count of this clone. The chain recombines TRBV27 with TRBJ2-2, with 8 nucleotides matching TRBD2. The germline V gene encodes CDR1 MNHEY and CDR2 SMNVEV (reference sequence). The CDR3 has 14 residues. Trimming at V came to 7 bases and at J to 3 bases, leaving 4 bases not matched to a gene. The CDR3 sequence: CASNPAGDTGELFF. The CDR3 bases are TGTGCCAGCAATCCAGCGGGAGACACCGGGGAGCTGTTTTTT.

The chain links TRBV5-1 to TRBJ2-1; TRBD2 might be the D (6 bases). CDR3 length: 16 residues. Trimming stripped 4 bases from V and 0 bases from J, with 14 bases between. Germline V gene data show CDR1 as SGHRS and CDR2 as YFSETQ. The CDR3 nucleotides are TGCGCCAGCAGCCCGGGAGAGGCGAGCTCCTACAATGAGCAGTTCTTC. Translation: CASSPGEASSYNEQFF. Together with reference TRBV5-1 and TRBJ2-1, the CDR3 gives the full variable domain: KAGVTQTPRYLIKTRGQQVTLSCSPISGHRSVSWYQQTPGQGLQFLFEYFSETQRNKGNFPGRFSGRQFSNSRSEMNVSTLELGDSALYLCASSPGEASSYNEQFFGPGTRLTVL.

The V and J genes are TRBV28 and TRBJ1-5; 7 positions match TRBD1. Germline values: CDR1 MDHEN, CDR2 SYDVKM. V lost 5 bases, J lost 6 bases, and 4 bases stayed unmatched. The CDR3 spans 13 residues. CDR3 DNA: TGTGCCAGCAGTAAGACAGGGCGTCAGCCCCAGCATTTT. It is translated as CASSKTGRQPQHF.

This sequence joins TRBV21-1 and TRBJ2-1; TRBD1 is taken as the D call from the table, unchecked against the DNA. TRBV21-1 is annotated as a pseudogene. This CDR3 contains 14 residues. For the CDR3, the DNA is TGTGCCAGCATCACCAGAATTCCCTACAATGAGCAGTTCTTC. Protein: CASITRIPYNEQFF.

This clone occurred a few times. The CDR3 loop is CASSEDREKTEAFF. The CDR3 DNA follows: TGCGCCAGCAGTGAGGACAGGGAAAAAACTGAAGCTTTCTTT. V usage is TRBV10-1 and J usage is TRBJ1-1, with 7 bases identical to TRBD1. The CDR3 spans 14 residues. With V trimmed by 2 bases and J by 5 bases, 5 bases remained unmatched. Germline values: CDR1 WNHNN, CDR2 SYGVQD (reference sequence).

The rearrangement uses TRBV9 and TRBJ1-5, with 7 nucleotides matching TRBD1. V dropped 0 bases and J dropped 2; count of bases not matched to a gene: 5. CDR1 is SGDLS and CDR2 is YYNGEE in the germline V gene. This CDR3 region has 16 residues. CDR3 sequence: CASSVGGGSGNQPQHF. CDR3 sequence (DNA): TGTGCCAGCAGCGTAGGAGGGGGCTCGGGCAATCAGCCCCAGCATTTT.

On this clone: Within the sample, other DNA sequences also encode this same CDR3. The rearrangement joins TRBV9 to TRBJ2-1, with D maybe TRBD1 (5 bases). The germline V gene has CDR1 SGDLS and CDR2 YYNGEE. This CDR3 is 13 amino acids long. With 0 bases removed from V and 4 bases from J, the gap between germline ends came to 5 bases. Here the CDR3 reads CASSVAGYNEQFF. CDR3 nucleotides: TGTGCCAGCAGCGTAGCAGGGTACAATGAGCAGTTCTTC.

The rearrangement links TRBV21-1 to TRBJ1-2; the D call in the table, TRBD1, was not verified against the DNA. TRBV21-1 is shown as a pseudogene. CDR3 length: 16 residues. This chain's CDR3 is CASSKRPGTGNYGYTF. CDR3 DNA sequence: TGTGCCAGCAGCAAACGTCCTGGGACAGGGAACTATGGCTACACCTTC.

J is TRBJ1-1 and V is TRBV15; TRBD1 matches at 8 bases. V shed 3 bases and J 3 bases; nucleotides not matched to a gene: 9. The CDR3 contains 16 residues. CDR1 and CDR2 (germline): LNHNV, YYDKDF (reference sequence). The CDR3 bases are TGTGCCACCAGCAGGGAGTTCCCGACAGGGGACACTGAAGCTTTCTTT. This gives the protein CATSREFPTGDTEAFF.

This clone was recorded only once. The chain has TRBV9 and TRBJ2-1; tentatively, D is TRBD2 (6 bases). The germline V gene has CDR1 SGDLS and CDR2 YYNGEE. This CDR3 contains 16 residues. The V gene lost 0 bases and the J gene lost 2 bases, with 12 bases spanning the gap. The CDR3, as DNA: TGTGCCAGCAGCGTAGAAGCTGGGGGGACCTACAATGAGCAGTTCTTC. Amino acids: CASSVEAGGTYNEQFF. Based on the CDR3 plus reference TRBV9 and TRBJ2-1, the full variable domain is DSGVTQTPKHLITATGQRVTLRCSPRSGDLSVYWYQQSLDQGLQFLIQYYNGEERAKGNILERFSAQQFPDLHSELNLSSLELGDSALYFCASSVEAGGTYNEQFFGPGTRLTVL.

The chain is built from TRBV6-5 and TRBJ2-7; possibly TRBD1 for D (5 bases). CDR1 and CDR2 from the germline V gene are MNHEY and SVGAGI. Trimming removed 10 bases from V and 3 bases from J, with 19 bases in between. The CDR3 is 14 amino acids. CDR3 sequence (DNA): TGTGCCACCACTGAGAGACAGTATCGCTACGAGCAGTACTTC. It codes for CATTERQYRYEQYF.

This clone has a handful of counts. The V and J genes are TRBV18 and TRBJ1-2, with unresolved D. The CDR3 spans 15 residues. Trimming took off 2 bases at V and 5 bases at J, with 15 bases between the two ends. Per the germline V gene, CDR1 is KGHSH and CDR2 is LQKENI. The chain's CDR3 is CASSPETTPSYGYTF. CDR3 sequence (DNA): TGTGCCAGCTCACCAGAGACAACTCCTTCATATGGCTACACCTTC.

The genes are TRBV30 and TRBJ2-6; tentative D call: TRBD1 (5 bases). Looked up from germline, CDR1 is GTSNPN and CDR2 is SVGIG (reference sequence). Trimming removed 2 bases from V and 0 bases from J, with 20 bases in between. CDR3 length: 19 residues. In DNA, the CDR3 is TGTGCCTGGAGTAATTGGGGCGTACCACCGAGCTCTGGGGCCAACGTCCTGACTTTC. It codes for CAWSNWGVPPSSGANVLTF. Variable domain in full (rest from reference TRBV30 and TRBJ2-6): SQTIHQWPATLVQPVGSPLSLECTVEGTSNPNLYWYRQAAGRGLQLLFYSVGIGQISSEVPQNLSASRPQDRQFILSSKKLLLSDSGFYLCAWSNWGVPPSSGANVLTFGAGSRLTVL.

The CDR3 bases are TGTGCCAGCAGCCTCCGGGACTTCTCCTACAATGAGCAGTTCTTC. Translating gives CASSLRDFSYNEQFF. The V gene is TRBV9, the J gene TRBJ2-1; the D gene is possibly TRBD2 (6 bases). Trimming pared 4 bases from V and 0 bases from J, leaving 11 bases between. CDR3 length equals 15 residues. Germline loops: CDR1 SGDLS, CDR2 YYNGEE. The full variable domain, completed using reference TRBV9 and TRBJ2-1, is DSGVTQTPKHLITATGQRVTLRCSPRSGDLSVYWYQQSLDQGLQFLIQYYNGEERAKGNILERFSAQQFPDLHSELNLSSLELGDSALYFCASSLRDFSYNEQFFGPGTRLTVL.